These 17 T cell receptor beta chains share one sample of origin, sequenced in a study of T cells in Graves' hyperthyroidism and ophthalmopathy. Researchers took RNA transcripts and amplified the TCR beta CDR3 regions from them. During a first-round RT-PCR of the TCR CDR3, the HTBI primer set was used. In TCRdb, the multiplex PCR reads were re-called with MiXCR into one record per CDR3 protein. The repertoire consists of 600,000 to 800,000 distinct CDR3 sequences, with 30% to 40% occurring once and the leading ten covering roughly 30%. The sample comprised blood. The receptors derive from a woman between 35 and 50 years old with Graves' hyperthyroidism.

The chain links TRBV24-1 to TRBJ2-1, with unresolved D. This CDR3 comprises 11 residues. V lost 0 bases and J lost 9, with 2 bases in between. Germline V gene lookup returns CDR1 KGHDR and CDR2 SFDVKD. The CDR3 spells CATSDLGEQFF. DNA for the CDR3: TGTGCCACCAGTGATTTGGGTGAGCAGTTCTTC.

The chain couples TRBV5-1 to TRBJ1-1; D not certain. Germline CDR1 is SGHRS and CDR2 is YFSETQ. The CDR3 consists of 14 residues. V gave up 5 bases and J gave up 0 bases, with 11 bases separating them. The CDR3 DNA is TGCGCCAGCAGTTGCCGTGGAGTGAACACTGAAGCTTTCTTT. It specifies CASSCRGVNTEAFF.

This clonotype came up many times. The chain is built from TRBV2 and TRBJ1-6; D call uncertain. Looked up from germline, CDR1 is SNHLY and CDR2 is FYNNEI. The V end was cut by 3 bases, the J end by 10 bases, with 16 bases between. The CDR3 is 15 residues long. CDR3 in DNA: TGTGCCAGCAGTGATTGGACCGCCACATTCTCACCCCTCCACTTT. Its translation is CASSDWTATFSPLHF.

This clonotype occurred many times. V gene TRBV14 combines with J gene TRBJ2-7, with D possibly TRBD1 on 6 matching bases. Germline V CDR1 and CDR2: SGHDN, FVKESK. Between the trimmed V and J ends, which lost 3 bases and 6 bases, there was a span of 9 bases. The CDR3 has 12 amino acids. CDR3 nucleotides: TGTGCCAGCAGCCACACAGGGTTCGAGCAGTACTTC. Its protein product is CASSHTGFEQYF. The whole variable domain, filled in from reference TRBV14 and TRBJ2-7, reads EAGVTQFPSHSVIEKGQTVTLRCDPISGHDNLYWYRRVMGKEIKFLLHFVKESKQDESGMPNNRFLAERTGGTYSTLKVQPAELEDSGVYFCASSHTGFEQYFGPGTRLTVT.

The chain has TRBV6-5 and TRBJ1-2; 9 nucleotides line up with TRBD1. CDR3 size: 16 residues. Trimming took 0 bases from V and 8 from J; bases not matched to a gene: 10. CDR1 MNHEY and CDR2 SVGAGI come from the germline V gene. The DNA for the CDR3 is TGTGCCAGCAGTTACTCTGTGGGGGACAGGGCATGGGGCTACACCTTC. Encoded protein: CASSYSVGDRAWGYTF.

The chain combines TRBV29-1 with TRBJ2-1; perhaps TRBD2 as D (5 bases). V dropped 5 bases and J dropped 0 bases, with 8 bases sitting between them. This CDR3 has 13 amino acids. The germline V gene has CDR1 SQVTM and CDR2 ANQGSEA. CDR3 loop: CSVTGSSYNEQFF. DNA for the CDR3: TGCAGCGTTACGGGGAGCTCCTACAATGAGCAGTTCTTC.

The genes are TRBV6-5 and TRBJ1-5; D may be TRBD1 (6 bases). Per the germline V gene, CDR1 is MNHEY and CDR2 is SVGAGI. The CDR3 extends over 14 amino acids. V lost 7 bases and J lost 14, with 24 bases in between. CDR3 residues: CASKLSRGHFSEHF. The CDR3 DNA reads TGTGCCAGCAAACTCTCCAGGGGACATTTTTCAGAGCATTTT.

This clonotype was seen a handful of times. V usage is TRBV19 and J usage is TRBJ2-2, with 10 bases fitting TRBD1. Germline CDR1 and CDR2: LNHDA and SQIVND (reference sequence). The junction had 2 bases not matched to a gene; V was cut back by 2 bases and J by 5 bases. This CDR3 is built from 15 residues. CDR3 nucleotides: TGTGCCAGTAGTATACCGGGACAGGGGACCGGGGAGCTGTTTTTT. It yields the protein CASSIPGQGTGELFF.

This clonotype was counted at least ten times. The chain links TRBV10-3 to TRBJ1-1; no reliable D call. This CDR3 comprises 13 residues. Trimming removed 2 bases at V and 5 bases at J, with 9 bases between. CDR1 and CDR2 (germline): ENHRY, SYGVKD. The CDR3 DNA reads TGTGCCATCAGTGAGAAGAAAGGGACTGAAGCTTTCTTT. Amino acids: CAISEKKGTEAFF.

This clonotype showed up many times. The chain combines TRBV2 with TRBJ2-7, with D perhaps being TRBD1 or TRBD2 (5 bases each). CDR1 and CDR2 from the germline V gene are SNHLY and FYNNEI. The germline V and J ends were trimmed by 5 bases and 0 bases, with 14 bases remaining between them. The CDR3 length is 15 residues. The DNA of the CDR3 is TGTGCCAGCAGTCGAGAAGGGACGAGCTCCTACGAGCAGTACTTC. It is translated as CASSREGTSSYEQYF.

This clonotype was seen ten or more times. This chain uses TRBV7-9 with TRBJ1-2, with TRBD1 as a possible D gene (6 bases). This CDR3 is built from 14 residues. Germline CDR1 reads SEHNR; CDR2 reads FQNEAQ (reference sequence). Trimming left V 2 bases short and J 3 bases short, with 10 bases between. The DNA of the CDR3 is TGTGCCAGCAGCTTAACAGGGTCGGACTATGGCTACACCTTC. This sequence encodes CASSLTGSDYGYTF.

This clonotype appeared many times. Germline is not matched at one junction end, which may reflect a read error. The V gene is TRBV10-3, the J gene TRBJ2-6; D uncertain. Germline V lookup: CDR1 ENHRY, CDR2 SYGVKD. The CDR3 consists of 15 residues. The CDR3 is CASSFGNSGANVLTF. DNA of the CDR3: TGTGCCAGCAGTTTCGGAAACTCTGGGGCCAACGTCCTGACTTTC.

This clonotype was recorded a few times. V usage is TRBV5-1 and J usage is TRBJ2-5, with D perhaps matching TRBD1 (6 bases). This CDR3 has 19 residues. Germline assignment: CDR1 SGHRS and CDR2 YFSETQ. Trimming pared 4 bases from V and 8 bases from J, leaving 33 bases between. CDR3 sequence (DNA): TGCGCCAGCAGCCAACGACGGGACAACTTGAGGGTAAACCAAGCAACCCAGTACTTC. Encoded protein: CASSQRRDNLRVNQATQYF. The full variable domain, rest sourced from reference TRBV5-1 and TRBJ2-5, is KAGVTQTPRYLIKTRGQQVTLSCSPISGHRSVSWYQQTPGQGLQFLFEYFSETQRNKGNFPGRFSGRQFSNSRSEMNVSTLELGDSALYLCASSQRRDNLRVNQATQYFGPGTRLLVL.

This clonotype was seen once. The chain employs TRBV19 and TRBJ2-1, with D uncertain. CDR3 size: 14 residues. Trimming stripped 2 bases from V and 6 bases from J, with 11 bases between. The germline CDR1 and CDR2 sequences are LNHDA and SQIVND (reference sequence). The CDR3 nucleotides read TGTGCCAGTAGTATACAAAGTGCAAGCAATGAGCAGTTCTTC. Amino acids: CASSIQSASNEQFF.

This clonotype was seen at least ten times. This sequence joins TRBV6-5 and TRBJ1-6; unclear D gene. The V end was cut by 0 bases, the J end by 8 bases, with 11 bases between. The CDR3 covers 15 residues. The germline V gene has CDR1 MNHEY and CDR2 SVGAGI. The CDR3 bases are TGTGCCAGCAGTTACTCCTTTGTTGGGGATTCACCCCTCCACTTT. As protein: CASSYSFVGDSPLHF.

This clonotype was detected a few times. The genes are TRBV12-3 or TRBV12-4 and TRBJ1-1, with a possible D match to TRBD1 (5 bases). The CDR3 is 15 residues long. The germline V and J ends were trimmed by 4 bases and 1 base, with 13 bases remaining between them. The CDR3 DNA reads as TGTGCCAGCAGTTACTCCGGGACGGGGAACACTGAAGCTTTCTTT. This translates into CASSYSGTGNTEAFF.

This clonotype was counted between two and nine times. The rearrangement links TRBV5-1 to TRBJ2-7; 8 positions match TRBD2. The trim removed 4 bases at V and 7 bases at J, leaving 13 bases unmatched. CDR1 and CDR2 (germline): SGHRS, YFSETQ. CDR3 length: 15 amino acids. CDR3: CASSLGAAGAKEQYF. The CDR3 DNA follows: TGCGCCAGCAGCCTGGGTGCAGCGGGAGCTAAAGAGCAGTACTTC.